The clone carrying this TCR beta chain was counted a single time. This record comes from a study of CD8 T cells in Susac syndrome. A quantity of about 0.45 to 1 ug RNA underwent reverse transcription using random hexamers. The TCR beta CDR3 was amplified by immunoSEQ multiplex PCR across 54 Vbeta, 13 Jbeta. TCRdb re-analysed the immunoSEQ multiplex PCR reads in MiXCR, keeping a single row per CDR3 protein. Of 20,000 or so distinct CDR3 sequences listed, roughly 96% are singletons. Blood CD8+ and CD4+ T cells underwent high-throughput TCR beta sequencing. TEMRA cells were FACS-enriched and CD8+ and CD4+ T cells negatively isolated. The CDR3 consists of 13 residues. CDR1 SQVTM and CDR2 ANQGSEA come from the germline V gene. Trimming stripped 1 base from V and 6 bases from J, with 12 bases between.

The sequenced sample was CD8+ T cells from PBMCs. This receptor was taken from a human donor in good health. The genes are TRBV29-1 and TRBJ1-2; tentatively, D is TRBD1 (5 bases). CDR3 coding DNA: TGCAGCGTTGAAGGGGGACTTAGTCATGGCTACACCTTC. Amino acid sequence: CSVEGGLSHGYTF.